This paragraph covers one T cell receptor beta chain sequence. What it binds is not known. V gave up 5 bases and J gave up 4 bases, with 14 bases separating them. The CDR3 sequence is 14 residues long. Germline CDR1 SGHTA, CDR2 FQGNSA. This sample is part of a study of human T cells and chemical hapten exposure. Study conclusions and caveats: With regard to DPC sensitization, TCRs above 1 in 1000 frequency did not change.

The time point is: healthy volunteer bleed at 2 weeks. Unfractionated whole blood was the source from which total RNA was extracted. Unique molecular identifiers were affixed to discrete cDNA molecules within the library. Source study methods: Sampled TCR counts reached a median of approximately 93,000 per sample, with values ranging from about 20,000 to 700,000. TCRdb reprocessed the RACE reads with MiXCR, giving one entry per CDR3 protein. The V and J calls come from TCRdb's annotation, not from the publication. Among tens of thousands of distinct CDR3 sequences, around 7.4% were seen once, and the ten largest hold roughly 9.2%.

The sequence came from a human donor in good health. Some clones in this sample may be carry-over from other donors' samples. The specimen sequenced was whole blood. V gene TRBV7-2 combines with J gene TRBJ1-1; D possibly corresponds to TRBD1 (5 bases). In DNA, the CDR3 is TGTGCCAGCAGCCCCCAGATAGGGGCCACTGAAGCTTTCTTT. Protein product: CASSPQIGATEAFF.